This T cell receptor (beta chain) originates from a study of cytomegalovirus exposure and HLA in healthy donors. The primer mix had 60 Vbeta and 13 Jbeta primers. Here immunoSEQ multiplex PCR was the method, and the copy in TCRdb shows in-frame clones only, minus some. Counted here are tens of thousands of clones, about 84% occurring once; the ten biggest clones make up approximately 1.4%. This CDR3 is 15 amino acids long. Germline CDR1 reads SEHNR; CDR2 reads FQNEAQ (reference sequence). V dropped 5 bases and J dropped 0; count of bases not matched to a gene: 3. V gene TRBV7-9 combines with J gene TRBJ1-5; TRBD1 matches at 8 bases. The sample comprised PBMCs. This clonotype was obtained from a female donor in good health and CMV-seronegative. The CDR3 spells CASSGQGASNQPQHF. The CDR3 DNA reads TGTGCCAGCAGCGGCCAGGGGGCTAGCAATCAGCCCCAGCATTTT.